Following are 22 T cell receptor beta chains from one sample sequenced in a study of T cell responses to AZD1222 COVID-19 vaccine. Here immunoSEQ multiplex PCR was the method, and the copy in TCRdb shows in-frame clones only, minus some. The top ten hold less than 1.2% of the sample, which has under 250,000 clones, more than 85% seen once. The sample in question was peripheral blood, obtained on day 0 of MenACWY control vaccination. The source is an adult in good health.

The chain carries TRBV24-1 and TRBJ2-3; D gene unclear. Trimming took off 3 bases at V and 3 bases at J, with 15 bases between the two ends. The CDR3 is 16 residues long. Germline V gene lookup returns CDR1 KGHDR and CDR2 SFDVKD. CDR3 sequence: CATSDPPVTETDTQYF. In DNA form, the CDR3 reads TGTGCCACCAGTGATCCCCCCGTGACCGAGACAGATACGCAGTATTTT.

V usage is TRBV4-2 and J usage is TRBJ1-5; TRBD1 is a possible D gene (5 bases). CDR1 is LGHNA and CDR2 is YNFKEQ in the germline V gene. The CDR3 has 15 residues. V lost 0 bases to trimming and J lost 6 bases, with 12 bases between them. The CDR3 region has the DNA TGTGCCAGCAGCCAAGATTTGGGGGTTTCTCAGCCCCAGCATTTT. The encoded protein is CASSQDLGVSQPQHF.

This rearrangement joins TRBV5-1 to TRBJ2-1, with 7 nucleotides matching TRBD2. Germline V gives CDR1 SGHRS, CDR2 YFSETQ. J lost 8 bases, V lost 1 base, and 9 bases had no gene match. The CDR3 spans 15 residues. The CDR3 DNA sequence: TGCGCCAGCAGCTTGTTGGAGCGGGGACGATATGAGCAGTTCTTC. Its protein product is CASSLLERGRYEQFF.

This rearrangement joins TRBV5-8 to TRBJ2-5; maybe TRBD1 (5 bases). The germline V gene has CDR1 SGHTS and CDR2 YDEGEE. Trimming removed 2 bases from V and 4 bases from J, with 15 bases in between. CDR3 length equals 15 residues. This chain's CDR3 is CASSFTRVAVETQYF. The DNA for the CDR3 is TGTGCCAGCAGCTTTACCAGGGTGGCTGTAGAGACCCAGTACTTC.

This clone appeared a few times. At the DNA level, this CDR3 is encoded by other sequences in the same sample as well. The gene calls are TRBV12-3 or TRBV12-4 and TRBJ1-1; TRBD1 might be the D (5 bases). CDR3 length equals 11 residues. V was cut by 5 bases and J by 7 bases, with 8 bases left in between. The DNA for the CDR3 is TGTGCCAGCAGTCCAGGGAGTGAAGCTTTCTTT. This translates into CASSPGSEAFF.

The rearrangement joins TRBV2 to TRBJ1-2; possible D gene TRBD1, 5 bases. Deletions cut 3 bases from V and 8 bases from J, with 16 bases between. The CDR3 sequence is 14 residues long. In germline, CDR1 is SNHLY, CDR2 FYNNEI. CDR3 coding DNA: TGTGCCAGCAGTGAGGACAAGGGCTCTGGGGGCTACACCTTC. It is translated as CASSEDKGSGGYTF.

V usage is TRBV6-1 and J usage is TRBJ1-5; no clear D. Per germline, CDR1 MNHNS and CDR2 SASEGT. V lost 4 bases and J lost 0, with 13 bases in between. The CDR3 is 16 residues long. CDR3 protein: CASSGLEAYSNQPQHF. Written as DNA, the CDR3 is TGTGCCAGCAGTGGATTGGAGGCCTATAGCAATCAGCCCCAGCATTTT.

The chain has TRBV7-3 and TRBJ1-5, with 7 bases that match TRBD1. Germline values: CDR1 SGHTA, CDR2 FQGTGA. The CDR3 consists of 13 residues. V was pared by 6 bases and J by 5 bases, with 4 bases of the junction left unmatched. CDR3: CASSRQGDQPQHF. For the CDR3, the DNA is TGTGCCAGCAGTCGACAGGGCGATCAGCCCCAGCATTTT.

The sample holds one count of this clone. The chain couples TRBV7-2 to TRBJ2-7; no definite D call. The CDR3 consists of 14 residues. CDR1 and CDR2 (germline): SGHTA, FQGNSA. Trimming took 0 bases from V and 6 from J, leaving 12 bases between them. This CDR3 is CASSLAPSSAEQYF. The CDR3 coding sequence is TGTGCCAGCAGCTTAGCGCCGAGTTCGGCCGAGCAGTACTTC.

The genes are TRBV14 and TRBJ1-1; the D gene is possibly TRBD1 (5 bases). The CDR3 is 14 amino acids. CDR1 is SGHDN, CDR2 FVKESK, per germline. V was pared by 2 bases and J by 3 bases, with 10 bases between. This CDR3 is CASSQLGAYTEAFF. CDR3 bases: TGTGCCAGCAGCCAATTAGGGGCATACACTGAAGCTTTCTTT.

The V gene is TRBV5-8, the J gene TRBJ1-1; TRBD1 is a possible D gene (6 bases). Germline V gene data show CDR1 as SGHTS and CDR2 as YDEGEE. Trimming pared 2 bases from V and 1 base from J, leaving 12 bases between. The CDR3 extends over 15 amino acids. CDR3 amino acids: CASSFLLTGNTEAFF. The CDR3 nucleotides are TGTGCCAGCAGCTTTCTATTGACAGGGAACACTGAAGCTTTCTTT.

The rearrangement links TRBV4-3 to TRBJ1-1; D not resolved. Trimming took off 4 bases at V and 1 base at J, with 7 bases between the two ends. The CDR3 has 13 amino acids. CDR1 is LGHNA, CDR2 YSLEER, per germline. The CDR3 DNA is TGCGCCAGCAGCCTACAGACGAACACTGAAGCTTTCTTT. It is translated as CASSLQTNTEAFF.

This clone was picked up one time. The chain carries TRBV3-1 (or the pseudogene TRBV3-2) and TRBJ1-1; D gene ambiguous. Per the germline V gene, CDR1 is LGHDT and CDR2 is YNNKEL (reference sequence). This CDR3 is 14 amino acids long. V dropped 4 bases and J dropped 2 bases, with 11 bases sitting between them. The CDR3 is CASSPPILNTEAFF. The DNA of the CDR3 is TGTGCCAGCAGCCCCCCGATCCTAAACACTGAAGCTTTCTTT.

This chain links TRBV28 with TRBJ1-2; D possibly corresponds to TRBD1 (5 bases). Germline V lookup: CDR1 MDHEN, CDR2 SYDVKM. Trimming cost V 6 bases and J 3 bases, with 17 bases left between them. CDR3 length: 15 amino acids. The CDR3 DNA follows: TGTGCCAGCAGCCTCTCGGCTACGGGGGACTATGGCTACACCTTC. This sequence encodes CASSLSATGDYGYTF.

This chain uses TRBV19 with TRBJ1-2, with 10 nucleotides matching TRBD1. CDR1 and CDR2 from the germline V gene are LNHDA and SQIVND (reference sequence). V lost 6 bases to trimming and J lost 7 bases; unmatched junction nucleotides: 11. CDR3 length: 15 amino acids. The CDR3 nucleotides are TGTGCCAGTAGCGGGACCGGGACAGGGGCGATTGGCTACACCTTC. This encodes CASSGTGTGAIGYTF.

The chain recombines TRBV18 with TRBJ1-1; 9 bases line up with TRBD1. Germline CDR1 reads KGHSH; CDR2 reads LQKENI. This CDR3 is built from 14 residues. J gave up 2 bases and V 4 bases, and 2 bases lay outside the gene matches. CDR3 residues: CASSLTGGNTEAFF. The CDR3 DNA reads as TGTGCCAGCTCACTCACAGGGGGCAACACTGAAGCTTTCTTT.

The V call is TRBV6-1, the J call TRBJ1-1, with D uncertain. Germline CDR1 is MNHNS and CDR2 is SASEGT. Trimming left V 1 base short and J 1 base short, with 7 bases between. The CDR3 extends over 14 amino acids. The CDR3 coding sequence is TGTGCCAGCAGTGAAGGCCTGACGAACACTGAAGCTTTCTTT. It translates to CASSEGLTNTEAFF.

The sample holds a few counts of this clone. The chain has TRBV7-9 and TRBJ1-1, with D unclear. CDR3 size: 15 residues. Trimming left V 5 bases short and J 5 bases short, with 18 bases between. Germline loops: CDR1 SEHNR, CDR2 FQNEAQ (reference sequence). CDR3 residues: CASSPQIGLRTEAFF. CDR3 bases: TGTGCCAGCAGCCCTCAAATAGGGTTAAGGACTGAAGCTTTCTTT.

The V gene is TRBV18, the J gene TRBJ1-2; 10 nucleotides align to TRBD1. This CDR3 region has 15 residues. Germline trimming cut 3 bases from V and 3 bases from J; bases unmatched to any gene: 4. Germline V lookup: CDR1 KGHSH, CDR2 LQKENI. The CDR3 region has the DNA TGTGCCAGCTCACCGCCCGGGACAGGGGACTATGGCTACACCTTC. This codes for CASSPPGTGDYGYTF.

The chain is built from TRBV5-1 and TRBJ1-2; 9 positions agree with TRBD1. Germline V gives CDR1 SGHRS, CDR2 YFSETQ. V lost 2 bases, J lost 3 bases, and 8 bases stayed unmatched. This CDR3 has 16 amino acids. DNA for the CDR3: TGCGCCAGCAGCTTTGGGACAGGGATGTCGGACTATGGCTACACCTTC. As protein: CASSFGTGMSDYGYTF. The full variable domain, rest sourced from reference TRBV5-1 and TRBJ1-2, is KAGVTQTPRYLIKTRGQQVTLSCSPISGHRSVSWYQQTPGQGLQFLFEYFSETQRNKGNFPGRFSGRQFSNSRSEMNVSTLELGDSALYLCASSFGTGMSDYGYTFGSGTRLTVV.

The V call is TRBV19, the J call TRBJ1-1; TRBD1 matches 8 bases. The CDR3 covers 15 residues. V was pared by 3 bases and J by 10 bases, with 13 bases of the junction left unmatched. Germline lookup yields CDR1 LNHDA and CDR2 SQIVND (reference sequence). The CDR3 spells CASSISDRGSWGAFF. The CDR3 DNA sequence: TGTGCCAGTAGTATCTCCGACAGGGGTTCGTGGGGAGCTTTCTTT.

The rearrangement uses TRBV6-1 and TRBJ1-4; the D is unclear. Germline CDR1 reads MNHNS; CDR2 reads SASEGT. V lost 1 base to trimming and J lost 5 bases, with 11 bases between them. The CDR3 is made up of 15 amino acids. CDR3 in DNA: TGTGCCAGCAGTGAAGATTGGGGAAGAAATGAAAAACTGTTTTTT. Residues: CASSEDWGRNEKLFF.